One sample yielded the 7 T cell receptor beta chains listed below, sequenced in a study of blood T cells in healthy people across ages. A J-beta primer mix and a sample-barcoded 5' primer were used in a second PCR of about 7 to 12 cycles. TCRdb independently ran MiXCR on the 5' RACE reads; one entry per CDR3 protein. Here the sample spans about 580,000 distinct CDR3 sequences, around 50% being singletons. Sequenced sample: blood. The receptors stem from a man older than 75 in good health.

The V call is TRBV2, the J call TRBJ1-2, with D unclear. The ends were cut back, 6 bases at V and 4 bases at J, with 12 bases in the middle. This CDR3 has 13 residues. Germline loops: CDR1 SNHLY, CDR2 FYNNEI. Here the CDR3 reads CASSPTLFYGYTF. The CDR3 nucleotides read TGTGCCAGCAGCCCGACACTATTCTATGGCTACACCTTC.

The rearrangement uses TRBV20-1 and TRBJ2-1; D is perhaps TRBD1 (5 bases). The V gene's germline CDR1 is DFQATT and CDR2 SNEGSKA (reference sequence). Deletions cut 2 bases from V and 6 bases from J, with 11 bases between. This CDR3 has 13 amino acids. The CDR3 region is CSARPRVSNEQFF. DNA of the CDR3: TGCAGTGCTAGACCCAGGGTTTCCAATGAGCAGTTCTTC.

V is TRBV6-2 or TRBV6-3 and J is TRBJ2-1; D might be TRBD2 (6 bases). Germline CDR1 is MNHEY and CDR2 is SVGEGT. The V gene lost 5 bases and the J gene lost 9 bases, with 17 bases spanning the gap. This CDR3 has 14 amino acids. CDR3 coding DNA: TGTGCCAGCAGTGACGGCGGGAACTTTGGTGAGCAGTTCTTC. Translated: CASSDGGNFGEQFF.

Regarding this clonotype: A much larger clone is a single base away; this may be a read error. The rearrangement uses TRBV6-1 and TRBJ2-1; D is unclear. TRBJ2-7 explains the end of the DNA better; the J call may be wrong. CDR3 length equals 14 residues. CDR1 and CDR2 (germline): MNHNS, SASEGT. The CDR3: CASGPSSSYNEQYF. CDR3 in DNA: TGTGCCAGCGGGCCCTCAAGCTCCTACAATGAGCAGTACTTC.

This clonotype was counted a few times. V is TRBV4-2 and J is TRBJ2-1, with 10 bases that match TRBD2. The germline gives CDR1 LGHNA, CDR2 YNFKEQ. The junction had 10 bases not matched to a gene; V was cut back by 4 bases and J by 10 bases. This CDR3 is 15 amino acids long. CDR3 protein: CASSLAGGPSGEQFF. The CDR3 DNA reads TGTGCCAGCAGCCTAGCGGGAGGTCCATCGGGGGAGCAGTTCTTC.

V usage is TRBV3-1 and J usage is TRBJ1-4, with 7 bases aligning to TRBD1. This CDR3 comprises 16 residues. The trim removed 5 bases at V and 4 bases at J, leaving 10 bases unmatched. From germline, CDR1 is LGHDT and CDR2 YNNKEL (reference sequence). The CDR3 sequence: CASSARDSGFNEKLFF. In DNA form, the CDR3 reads TGTGCCAGCAGCGCCCGGGACAGCGGATTTAATGAAAAACTGTTTTTT.

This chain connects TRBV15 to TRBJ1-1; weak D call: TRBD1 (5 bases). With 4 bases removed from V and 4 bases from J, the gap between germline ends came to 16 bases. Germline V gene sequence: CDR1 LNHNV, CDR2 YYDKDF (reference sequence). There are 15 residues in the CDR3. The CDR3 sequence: CATSTLKGGVTEAFF. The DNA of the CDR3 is TGTGCCACCAGCACTCTCAAGGGAGGGGTCACTGAAGCTTTCTTT.